This TCR beta chain appears in the sequencing data of a study of radiotherapy plus CTLA-4 blockade in lung cancer. Study-level points and caveats: Early blood T cell clone dynamics reportedly forecast response best, with interferon-beta.

This clone was detected ten times or more. Antigen: not known. Produced via immunoSEQ multiplex PCR; TCRdb's table is partial and in-frame only. This table holds about 45,000 clones, roughly two thirds found once. CDR3 size: 13 residues. The germline gives CDR1 LNHDA, CDR2 SQIVND (reference sequence). Trimming pared 11 bases from V and 2 bases from J, leaving 13 bases between. The chain is built from TRBV19 and TRBJ1-5; unclear D gene. The TCR originated in a human donor with non-small cell lung cancer who had a partial response to radiotherapy plus ipilimumab. This sample comprised peripheral blood, obtained from a patient treated with radiotherapy plus ipilimumab. Here the CDR3 DNA reads TGTGCCGCGGGTGCATCGGGCAATCAGCCCCAGCATTTT. Protein: CAAGASGNQPQHF.